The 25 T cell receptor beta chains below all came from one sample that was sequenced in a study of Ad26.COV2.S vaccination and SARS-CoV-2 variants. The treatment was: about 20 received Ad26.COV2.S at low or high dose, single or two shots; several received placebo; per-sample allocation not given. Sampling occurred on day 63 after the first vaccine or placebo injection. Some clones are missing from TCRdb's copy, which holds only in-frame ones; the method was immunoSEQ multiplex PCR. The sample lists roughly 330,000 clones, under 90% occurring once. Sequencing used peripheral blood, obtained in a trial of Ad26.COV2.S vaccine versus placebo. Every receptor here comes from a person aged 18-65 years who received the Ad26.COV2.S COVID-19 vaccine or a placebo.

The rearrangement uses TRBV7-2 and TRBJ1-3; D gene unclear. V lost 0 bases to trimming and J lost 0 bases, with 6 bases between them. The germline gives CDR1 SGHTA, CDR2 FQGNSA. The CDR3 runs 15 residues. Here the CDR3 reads CASSLAKDSGNTIYF. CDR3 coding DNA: TGTGCCAGCAGCTTAGCAAAAGACTCTGGAAACACCATATATTTT.

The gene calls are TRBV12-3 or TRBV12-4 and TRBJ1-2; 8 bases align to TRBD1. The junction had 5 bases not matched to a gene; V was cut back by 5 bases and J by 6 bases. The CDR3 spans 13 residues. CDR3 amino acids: CASSQDRVHGYTF. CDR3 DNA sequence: TGTGCCAGCAGTCAGGACAGGGTCCATGGCTACACCTTC.

CDR3 DNA: TGTGCCACCAGCAGAGAGCGGGAGGGTTCTTATGAGCAGTTCTTC. It specifies CATSREREGSYEQFF. The V call is TRBV15, the J call TRBJ2-1, with 9 bases that match TRBD2. The germline gives CDR1 LNHNV, CDR2 YYDKDF (reference sequence). Trimming cost V 0 bases and J 8 bases; bases outside gene matches: 5. This CDR3 is 15 amino acids long. The variable domain in full, completed from reference TRBV15 and TRBJ2-1, reads DAMVIQNPRYQVTQFGKPVTLSCSQTLNHNVMYWYQQKSSQAPKLLFHYYDKDFNNEADTPDNFQSRRPNTSFCFLDIRSPGLGDTAMYLCATSREREGSYEQFFGPGTRLTVL.

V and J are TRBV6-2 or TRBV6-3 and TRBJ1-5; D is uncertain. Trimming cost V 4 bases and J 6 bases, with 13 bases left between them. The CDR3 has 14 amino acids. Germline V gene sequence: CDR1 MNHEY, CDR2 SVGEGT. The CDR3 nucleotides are TGTGCCAGCAGTTCCCTCGACCCACGTCAGCCCCAGCATTTT. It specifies CASSSLDPRQPQHF.

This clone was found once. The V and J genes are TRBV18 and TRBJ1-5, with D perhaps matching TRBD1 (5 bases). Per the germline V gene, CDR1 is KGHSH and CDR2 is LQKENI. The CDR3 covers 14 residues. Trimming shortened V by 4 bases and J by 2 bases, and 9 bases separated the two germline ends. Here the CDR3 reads CASSQGIGNQPQHF. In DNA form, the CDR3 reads TGTGCCAGCTCACAGGGGATAGGCAATCAGCCCCAGCATTTT.

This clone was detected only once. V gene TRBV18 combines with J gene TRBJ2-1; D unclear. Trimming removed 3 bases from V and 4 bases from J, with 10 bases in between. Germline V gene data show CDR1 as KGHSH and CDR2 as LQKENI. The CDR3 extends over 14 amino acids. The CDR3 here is CASSPRQKYNEQFF. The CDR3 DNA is TGTGCCAGCTCACCCCGGCAGAAATACAATGAGCAGTTCTTC.

CDR3 loop: CASSQALYLASYEQYF. The CDR3 DNA reads as TGCGCCAGCAGCCAAGCCCTTTACCTAGCGTCCTACGAGCAGTACTTC. This chain links TRBV4-3 with TRBJ2-7, with D perhaps matching TRBD2 (6 bases). The ends were cut back, 1 base at V and 1 base at J, with 14 bases in the middle. From germline, CDR1 is LGHNA and CDR2 YSLEER. The CDR3 covers 16 residues.

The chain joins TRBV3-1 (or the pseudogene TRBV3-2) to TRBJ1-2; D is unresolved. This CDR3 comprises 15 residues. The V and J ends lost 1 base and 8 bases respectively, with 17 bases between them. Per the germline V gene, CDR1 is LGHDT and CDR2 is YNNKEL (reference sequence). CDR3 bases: TGTGCCAGCAGCCAAGGAGGTCAGCCAACCCCCGGCTACACCTTC. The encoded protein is CASSQGGQPTPGYTF.

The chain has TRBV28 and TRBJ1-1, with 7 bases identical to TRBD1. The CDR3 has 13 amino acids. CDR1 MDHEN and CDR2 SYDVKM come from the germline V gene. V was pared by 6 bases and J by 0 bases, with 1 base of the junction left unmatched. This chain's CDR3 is CASSRGLNTEAFF. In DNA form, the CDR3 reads TGTGCCAGCAGCAGGGGGTTGAACACTGAAGCTTTCTTT.

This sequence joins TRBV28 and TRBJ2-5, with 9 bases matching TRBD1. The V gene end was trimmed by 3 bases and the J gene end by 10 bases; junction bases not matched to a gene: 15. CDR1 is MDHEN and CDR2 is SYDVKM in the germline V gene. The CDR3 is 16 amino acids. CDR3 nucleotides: TGTGCCAGCAGTTTCCGTTTACCGGGACAGGGAATTCTCCAGTACTTC. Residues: CASSFRLPGQGILQYF.

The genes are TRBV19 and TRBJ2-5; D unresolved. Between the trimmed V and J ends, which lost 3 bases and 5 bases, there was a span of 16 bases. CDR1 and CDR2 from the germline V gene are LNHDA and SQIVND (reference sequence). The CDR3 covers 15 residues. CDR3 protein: CASSIRLNPWETQYF. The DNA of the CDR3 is TGTGCCAGTAGTATCCGGCTCAACCCGTGGGAGACCCAGTACTTC.

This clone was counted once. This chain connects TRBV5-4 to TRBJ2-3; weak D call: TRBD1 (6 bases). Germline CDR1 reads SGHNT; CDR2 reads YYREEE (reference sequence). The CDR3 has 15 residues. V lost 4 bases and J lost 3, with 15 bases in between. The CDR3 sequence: CASSPLEGVTDTQYF. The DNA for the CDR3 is TGTGCCAGCAGCCCCCTCGAGGGGGTGACAGATACGCAGTATTTT.

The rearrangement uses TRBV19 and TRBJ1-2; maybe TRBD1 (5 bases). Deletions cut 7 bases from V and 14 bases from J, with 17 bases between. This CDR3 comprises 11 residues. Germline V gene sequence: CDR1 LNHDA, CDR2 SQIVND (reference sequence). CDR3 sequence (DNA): TGTGCCAGTAACGATTGGGGCCTGCATACCTTC. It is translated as CASNDWGLHTF.

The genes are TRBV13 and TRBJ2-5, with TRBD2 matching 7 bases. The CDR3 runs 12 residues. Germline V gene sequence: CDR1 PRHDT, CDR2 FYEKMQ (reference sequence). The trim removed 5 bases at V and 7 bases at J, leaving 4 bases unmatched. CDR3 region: CASSLPGGTQYF. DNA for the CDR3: TGTGCCAGCAGCCTCCCGGGGGGGACCCAGTACTTC.

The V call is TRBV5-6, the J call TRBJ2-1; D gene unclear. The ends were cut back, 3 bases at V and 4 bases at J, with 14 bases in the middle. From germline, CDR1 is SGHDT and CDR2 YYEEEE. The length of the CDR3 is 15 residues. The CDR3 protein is CASSWVPGVYNEQFF. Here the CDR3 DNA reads TGTGCCAGCAGCTGGGTGCCTGGTGTGTACAATGAGCAGTTCTTC.

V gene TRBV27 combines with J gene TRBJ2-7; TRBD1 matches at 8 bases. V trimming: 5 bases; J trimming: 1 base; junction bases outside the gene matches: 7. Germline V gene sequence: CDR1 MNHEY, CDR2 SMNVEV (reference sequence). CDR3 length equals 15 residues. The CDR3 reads CASSSGQGMSYEQYF. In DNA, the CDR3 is TGTGCCAGCAGTAGTGGACAGGGTATGTCCTACGAGCAGTACTTC.

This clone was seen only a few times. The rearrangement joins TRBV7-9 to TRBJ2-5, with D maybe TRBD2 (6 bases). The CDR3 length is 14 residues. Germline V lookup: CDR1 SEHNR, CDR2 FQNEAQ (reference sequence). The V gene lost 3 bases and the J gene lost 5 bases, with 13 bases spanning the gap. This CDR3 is CASSLGPGGETQYF. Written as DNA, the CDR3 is TGTGCCAGCAGCTTGGGACCCGGAGGGGAGACCCAGTACTTC.

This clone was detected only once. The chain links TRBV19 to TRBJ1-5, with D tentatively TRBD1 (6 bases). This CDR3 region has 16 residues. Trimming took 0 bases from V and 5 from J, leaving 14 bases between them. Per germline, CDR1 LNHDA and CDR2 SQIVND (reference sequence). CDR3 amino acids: CASSIDLEAGDQPQHF. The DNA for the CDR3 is TGTGCCAGTAGTATAGATCTGGAGGCAGGGGATCAGCCCCAGCATTTT.

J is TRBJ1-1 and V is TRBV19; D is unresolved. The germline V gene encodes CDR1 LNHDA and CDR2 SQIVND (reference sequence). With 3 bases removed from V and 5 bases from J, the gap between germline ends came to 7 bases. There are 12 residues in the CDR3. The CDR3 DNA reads TGTGCCAGTAGTATTCCGGAGACTGAAGCTTTCTTT. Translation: CASSIPETEAFF.

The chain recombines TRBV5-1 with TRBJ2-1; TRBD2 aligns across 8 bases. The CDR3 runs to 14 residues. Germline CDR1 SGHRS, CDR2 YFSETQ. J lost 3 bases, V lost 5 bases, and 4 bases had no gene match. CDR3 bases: TGCGCCAGCAGTGAGCGGGAGCTCTACAATGAGCAGTTCTTC. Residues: CASSERELYNEQFF.

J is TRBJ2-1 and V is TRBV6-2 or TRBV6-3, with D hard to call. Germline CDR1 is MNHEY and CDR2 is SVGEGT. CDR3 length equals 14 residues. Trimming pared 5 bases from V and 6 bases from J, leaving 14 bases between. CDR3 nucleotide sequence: TGTGCCAGCAGTCAACAGCCCTACAGCAATGAGCAGTTCTTC. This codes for CASSQQPYSNEQFF.

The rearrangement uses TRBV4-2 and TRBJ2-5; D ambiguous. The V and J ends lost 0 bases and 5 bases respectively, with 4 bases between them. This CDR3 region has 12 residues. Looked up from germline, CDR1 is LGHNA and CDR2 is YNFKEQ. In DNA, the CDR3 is TGTGCCAGCAGCCAAGATCTCGAGACCCAGTACTTC. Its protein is CASSQDLETQYF.

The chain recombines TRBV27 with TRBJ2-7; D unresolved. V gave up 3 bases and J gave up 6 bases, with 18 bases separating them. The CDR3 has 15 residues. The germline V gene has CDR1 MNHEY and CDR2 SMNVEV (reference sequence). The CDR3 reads CASSLQDPRLGEQYF. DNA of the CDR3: TGTGCCAGCAGTTTGCAGGACCCCCGTCTCGGCGAGCAGTACTTC.

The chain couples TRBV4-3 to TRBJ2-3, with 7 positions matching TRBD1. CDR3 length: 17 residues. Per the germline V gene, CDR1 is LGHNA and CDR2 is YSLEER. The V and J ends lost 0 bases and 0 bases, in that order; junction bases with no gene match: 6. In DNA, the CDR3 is TGCGCCAGCAGCCAAGATAGGACAGGCCTTAGCACAGATACGCAGTATTTT. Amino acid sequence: CASSQDRTGLSTDTQYF.

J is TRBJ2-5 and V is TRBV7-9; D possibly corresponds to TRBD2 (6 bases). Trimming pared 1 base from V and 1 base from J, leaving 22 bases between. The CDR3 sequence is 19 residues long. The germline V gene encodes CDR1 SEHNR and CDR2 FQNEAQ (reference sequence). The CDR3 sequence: CASSLVFWGDQGTQETQYF. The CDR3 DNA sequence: TGTGCCAGCAGCTTAGTATTTTGGGGGGACCAGGGAACCCAAGAGACCCAGTACTTC. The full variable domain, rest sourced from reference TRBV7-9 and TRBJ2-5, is DTGVSQNPRHKITKRGQNVTFRCDPISEHNRLYWYRQTLGQGPEFLTYFQNEAQLEKSRLLSDRFSAERPKGSFSTLEIQRTEQGDSAMYLCASSLVFWGDQGTQETQYFGPGTRLLVL.